The rows below give T cell receptor beta chains drawn from one sample of a study of blood T cells in healthy people across ages. TCRdb reprocessed the 5' RACE reads with MiXCR, giving one entry per CDR3 protein. The data contain 800,000 to 900,000 distinct CDR3 sequences, around 68% of them seen just once; the ten biggest clones take up about a quarter. The sequenced sample consisted of blood. The receptors stem from a man aged 25-45 years in good health. Each CDR3 is given with its conserved first and last residue. D genes are given only for firm matches. Size is stated for part of the rows, as once, few or many counts, or as a class when the clone is expanded.

j_call	v_call	clone_size	d_call	cdr3_nt	cdr3_aa
TRBJ2-6	TRBV7-2	-	-	TGTGCCAGCAGCTTATTGGGCGACTCTGGGGCCAACGTCCTGACTTTC	CASSLLGDSGANVLTF
TRBJ2-7	TRBV20-1	-	-	TGCAGTGCTAGAGATCGGAATCTTGGGGAGCAGTACTTC	CSARDRNLGEQYF
TRBJ1-1	TRBV29-1	few	-	TGCAGCGTCGTGGGGGCATCGGCCGACTTTAACACTGAAGCTTTCTTT	CSVVGASADFNTEAFF
TRBJ1-6	TRBV20-1	-	TRBD1	TGCAGTGCTAGAGATGGACAGGGAGGATACAATTCACCCCTCCACTTT	CSARDGQGGYNSPLHF
TRBJ2-6	TRBV27	-	-	TGTGCCAGCAGTTTACTGGCCTCTGGGGCCAACGTCCTGACTTTC	CASSLLASGANVLTF
TRBJ2-1	TRBV20-1	many	-	TGCAGTGCTTACAGACTAGACACCTACAATGAGCAGTTCTTC	CSAYRLDTYNEQFF
TRBJ2-7	TRBV10-3	-	-	TGTGCCATCAGGGCAGGGGACGAGCAGTACTTC	CAIRAGDEQYF
TRBJ2-1	TRBV6-2/TRBV6-3	-	-	TGTGCCAGCCGCCGCACCAGGATACGCTCCTACAATGAGCAGTTCTTC	CASRRTRIRSYNEQFF
TRBJ1-1	TRBV18	few	-	TGTGCCAGCTCACCACTACAGCAGAACACTGAAGCTTTCTTT	CASSPLQQNTEAFF
TRBJ1-2	TRBV4-3	-	-	TGCGCCAGCAGCCAAGAACGTGTCGGGACTAACTATGGCTACACCTTC	CASSQERVGTNYGYTF
TRBJ2-2	TRBV12-3/TRBV12-4	-	TRBD2	TGTGCCAGCGGGCCGGGACTAGCGGGGGGGCCCTCGAACACCGGGGAGCTGTTTTTT	CASGPGLAGGPSNTGELFF
TRBJ1-4	TRBV6-5	-	-	TGTGCCAGCAAGGTCGCAGCAACTAATAAAAAACTGTTTTTT	CASKVAATNKKLFF
TRBJ1-1	TRBV3-1	few	TRBD1	TGTGCCAGCAGCCAAGCAGGGGGACGGAACACTGAAGCTTTCTTT	CASSQAGGRNTEAFF
TRBJ2-4	TRBV19	once	-	TGTGCCAGTAGTCTTCCGGCAACCAAAAACATTCAGTACTTC	CASSLPATKNIQYF
TRBJ2-1	TRBV6-5	-	-	TGTGCCAGCAGTTATGGGGCGGCCTTTGGAGGGGAGCAGTTCTTC	CASSYGAAFGGEQFF
TRBJ2-4	TRBV6-1	-	-	TGTGCCAGCAGTGGACAAGGGGAAAGCTCCTACGGGCAGTACTTC	CASSGQGESSYGQYF
TRBJ2-7	TRBV29-1	-	TRBD1	TGCAGCGTTGCAGGGACAGCGAACTCCTACGAGCAGTACTTC	CSVAGTANSYEQYF
TRBJ2-5	TRBV6-5	-	-	TGTGCCAGCACTACGCACCTGGGGAATGTAGAGACCCAGTACTTC	CASTTHLGNVETQYF
TRBJ2-3	TRBV24-1	-	-	TGTGCCACCATTGATCCGAGTGGGTGGATACAGTATTTT	CATIDPSGWIQYF
TRBJ2-3	TRBV25-1	once	TRBD2	TGTGCCAGCAGGAAGGACGGGGTAGCGGGGCCAGATACGCAGTATTTT	CASRKDGVAGPDTQYF
TRBJ2-1	TRBV15	-	TRBD1	TGTGCCACCAGCAGATTCGGTCCGGGGGCTACAGGGGGCCTAGATGAGCAGTTCTTC	CATSRFGPGATGGLDEQFF
TRBJ2-5	TRBV7-2	-	TRBD2	TGTGCCAGCAGCTTAGAGGTAGCGGGGGCTGCGTACCAAGAGACCCAGTACTTC	CASSLEVAGAAYQETQYF
TRBJ2-1	TRBV15	-	-	TGTGCCACCAGCAGAGATACCGGGGGGCGCAGACATGAGCAGTTCTTC	CATSRDTGGRRHEQFF
TRBJ1-2	TRBV12-3/TRBV12-4	-	-	TGTGCCAGCAGAGCAAGTAGGGTGAACGGCTACACCTTC	CASRASRVNGYTF
TRBJ2-1	TRBV7-9	-	TRBD2	TGTGCCGGCAGCTTAGCGCGGGGGGACTACAATGAGCAGTTCTTC	CAGSLARGDYNEQFF
TRBJ2-7	TRBV7-3	-	TRBD2	TGTGCCAGCAGCGCCCTGGGAGGGGTCCTAGACGAGCAGTACTTC	CASSALGGVLDEQYF
TRBJ2-1	TRBV5-6	-	-	TGTGCCAGCAGCTTGTACGCGTCGGCCCACAATGAGCAGTTCTTC	CASSLYASAHNEQFF
TRBJ1-2	TRBV5-1	few	-	TGCGCCAGCAGCCCTGGACAGATTCAATATGGCTACACCTTC	CASSPGQIQYGYTF
TRBJ1-3	TRBV30	-	-	TGTGCCTGGAGTGTGTCACACTACTCTGGAAACACCATATATTTT	CAWSVSHYSGNTIYF